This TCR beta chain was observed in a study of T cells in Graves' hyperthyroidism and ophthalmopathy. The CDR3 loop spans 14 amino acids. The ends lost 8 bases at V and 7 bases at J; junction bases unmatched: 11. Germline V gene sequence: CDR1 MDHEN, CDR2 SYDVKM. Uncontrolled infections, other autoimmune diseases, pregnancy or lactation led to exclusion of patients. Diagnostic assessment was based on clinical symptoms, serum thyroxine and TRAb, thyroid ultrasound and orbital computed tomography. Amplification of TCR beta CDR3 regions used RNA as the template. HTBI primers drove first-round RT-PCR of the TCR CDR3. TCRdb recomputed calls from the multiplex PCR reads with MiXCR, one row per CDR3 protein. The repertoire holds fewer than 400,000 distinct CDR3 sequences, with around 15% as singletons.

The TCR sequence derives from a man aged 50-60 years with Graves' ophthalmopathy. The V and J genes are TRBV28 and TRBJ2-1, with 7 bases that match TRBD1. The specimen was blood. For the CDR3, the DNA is TGTGCCAGCGTTACAGGGGTCGTGGTGAATGAGCAGTTCTTC. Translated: CASVTGVVVNEQFF.